This T cell receptor (beta chain) was sequenced in a study of graft-versus-host responses after intestinal transplantation. Findings of the study overall: Early post-transplant HvG declines were associated with peak circulating GvH clone levels.

There are a few counts of this clone. This table comes from immunoSEQ multiplex PCR, and its TCRdb copy is limited to in-frame clones, with some not included. This sample has about 11,000 clones; approximately 30% occur once, and the top ten carry under 2%. The CDR3 loop spans 17 amino acids. This specimen was alloreactive CD4+ T cells from a mixed lymphocyte reaction culture, taken before transplantation. Sample subset: CFSE-low proliferating T cells sorted from approximately 6-day pre-transplant mixed lymphocyte reaction (GvH or HvG direction). This sequence originates from a human patient who was an organ donor for intestinal transplantation. The J gene is TRBJ2-1, the V gene TRBV1; the table's D call TRBD2 went unverified against the DNA. TRBV1 is a recognized pseudogene. Here the CDR3 reads CTSSQDKPRSGGDEQFF. CDR3 nucleotide sequence: TGCACCAGCAGCCAAGATAAGCCCAGAAGCGGGGGGGATGAGCAGTTCTTC.